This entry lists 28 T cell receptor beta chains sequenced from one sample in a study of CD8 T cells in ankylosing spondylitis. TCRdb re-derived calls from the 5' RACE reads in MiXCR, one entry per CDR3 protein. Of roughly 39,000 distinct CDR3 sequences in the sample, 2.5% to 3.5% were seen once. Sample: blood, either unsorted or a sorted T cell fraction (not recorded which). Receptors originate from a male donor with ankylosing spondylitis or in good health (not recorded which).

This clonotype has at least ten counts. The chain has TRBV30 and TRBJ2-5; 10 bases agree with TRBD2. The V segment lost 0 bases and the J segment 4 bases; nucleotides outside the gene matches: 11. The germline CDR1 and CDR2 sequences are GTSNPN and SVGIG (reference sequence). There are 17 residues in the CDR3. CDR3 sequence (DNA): TGTGCCTGGAGTGTTCCTAGCGGGAGAGAAAAACGAGAGACCCAGTACTTC. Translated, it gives CAWSVPSGREKRETQYF.

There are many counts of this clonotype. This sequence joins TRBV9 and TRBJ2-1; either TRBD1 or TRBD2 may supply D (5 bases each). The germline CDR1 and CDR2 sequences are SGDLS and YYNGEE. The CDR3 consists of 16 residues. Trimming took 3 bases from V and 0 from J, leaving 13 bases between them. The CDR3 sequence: CASSGWDGSSYNEQFF. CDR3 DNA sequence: TGTGCCAGCAGCGGGTGGGACGGAAGCTCCTACAATGAGCAGTTCTTC.

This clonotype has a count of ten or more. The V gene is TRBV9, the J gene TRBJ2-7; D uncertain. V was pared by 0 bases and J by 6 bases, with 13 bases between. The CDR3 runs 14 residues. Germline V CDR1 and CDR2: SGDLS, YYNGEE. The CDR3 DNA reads TGTGCCAGCAGCGTAGCTCAGGTCCCCTCCGAGCAGTACTTC. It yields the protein CASSVAQVPSEQYF.

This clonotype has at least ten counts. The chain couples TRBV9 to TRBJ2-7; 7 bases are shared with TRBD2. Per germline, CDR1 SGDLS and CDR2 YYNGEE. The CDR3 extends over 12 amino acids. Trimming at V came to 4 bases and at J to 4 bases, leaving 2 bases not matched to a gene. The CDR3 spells CASSKAGYEQYF. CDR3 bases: TGTGCCAGCAGCAAAGCGGGATACGAGCAGTACTTC.

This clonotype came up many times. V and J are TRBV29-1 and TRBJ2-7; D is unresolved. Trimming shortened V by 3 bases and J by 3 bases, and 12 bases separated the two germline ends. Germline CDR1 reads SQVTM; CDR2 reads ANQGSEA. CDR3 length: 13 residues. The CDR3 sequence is CSVDRTDHYEQYF. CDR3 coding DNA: TGCAGCGTTGATCGAACCGATCACTACGAGCAGTACTTC.

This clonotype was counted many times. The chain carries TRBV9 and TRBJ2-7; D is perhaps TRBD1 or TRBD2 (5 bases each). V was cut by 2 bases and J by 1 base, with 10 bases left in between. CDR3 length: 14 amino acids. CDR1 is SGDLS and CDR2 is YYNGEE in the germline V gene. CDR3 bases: TGTGCCAGCAGCGTCGGGTGGGGGTCCTACGAGCAGTACTTC. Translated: CASSVGWGSYEQYF.

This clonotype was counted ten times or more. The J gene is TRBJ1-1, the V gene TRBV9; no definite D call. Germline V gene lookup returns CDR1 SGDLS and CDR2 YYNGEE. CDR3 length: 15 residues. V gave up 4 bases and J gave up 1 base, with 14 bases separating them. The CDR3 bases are TGTGCCAGCAGCCCCAGCCCCTTTCAGAACACTGAAGCTTTCTTT. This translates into CASSPSPFQNTEAFF. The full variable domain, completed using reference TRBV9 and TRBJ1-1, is DSGVTQTPKHLITATGQRVTLRCSPRSGDLSVYWYQQSLDQGLQFLIQYYNGEERAKGNILERFSAQQFPDLHSELNLSSLELGDSALYFCASSPSPFQNTEAFFGQGTRLTVV.

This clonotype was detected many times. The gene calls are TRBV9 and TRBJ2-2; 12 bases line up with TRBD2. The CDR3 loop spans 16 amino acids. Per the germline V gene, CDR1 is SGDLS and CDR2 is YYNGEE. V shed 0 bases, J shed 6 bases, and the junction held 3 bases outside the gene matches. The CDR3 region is CASSVGLAGAPGELFF. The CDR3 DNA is TGTGCCAGCAGCGTAGGACTAGCGGGAGCCCCCGGGGAGCTGTTTTTT.

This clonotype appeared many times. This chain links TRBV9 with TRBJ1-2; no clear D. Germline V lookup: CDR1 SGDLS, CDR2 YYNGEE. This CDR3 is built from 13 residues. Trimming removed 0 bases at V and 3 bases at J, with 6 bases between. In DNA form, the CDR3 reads TGTGCCAGCAGCGTAGACAACGACTATGGCTACACCTTC. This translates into CASSVDNDYGYTF. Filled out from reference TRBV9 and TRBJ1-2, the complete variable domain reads DSGVTQTPKHLITATGQRVTLRCSPRSGDLSVYWYQQSLDQGLQFLIQYYNGEERAKGNILERFSAQQFPDLHSELNLSSLELGDSALYFCASSVDNDYGYTFGSGTRLTVV.

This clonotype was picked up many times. CDR3 bases: TGTGCCAGCAGCTCCGGTGGGACTAGCGGGACCCAGTACTTC. This encodes CASSSGGTSGTQYF. J is TRBJ2-5 and V is TRBV9, with 11 bases lining up with TRBD2. The junction had 6 bases not matched to a gene; V was cut back by 4 bases and J by 7 bases. The CDR3 totals 14 residues. Germline loops: CDR1 SGDLS, CDR2 YYNGEE.

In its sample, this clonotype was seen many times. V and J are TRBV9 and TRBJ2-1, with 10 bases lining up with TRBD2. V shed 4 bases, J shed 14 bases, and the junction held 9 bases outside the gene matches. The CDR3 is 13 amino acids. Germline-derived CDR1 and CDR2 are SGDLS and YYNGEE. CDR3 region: CASSQRTSGKEFF. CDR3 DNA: TGTGCCAGCAGCCAAAGGACTAGCGGAAAGGAGTTCTTC.

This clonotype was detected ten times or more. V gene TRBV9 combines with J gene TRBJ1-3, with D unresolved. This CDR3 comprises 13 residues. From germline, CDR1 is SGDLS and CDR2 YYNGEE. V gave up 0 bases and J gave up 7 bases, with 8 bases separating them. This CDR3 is CASSVAGENTIYF. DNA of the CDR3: TGTGCCAGCAGCGTAGCAGGAGAGAACACCATATATTTT.

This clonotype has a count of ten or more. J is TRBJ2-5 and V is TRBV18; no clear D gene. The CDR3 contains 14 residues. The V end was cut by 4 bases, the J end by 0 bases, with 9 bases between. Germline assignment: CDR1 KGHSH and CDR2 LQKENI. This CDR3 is CASSRGSYQETQYF. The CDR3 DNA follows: TGTGCCAGCTCACGCGGCAGCTACCAAGAGACCCAGTACTTC.

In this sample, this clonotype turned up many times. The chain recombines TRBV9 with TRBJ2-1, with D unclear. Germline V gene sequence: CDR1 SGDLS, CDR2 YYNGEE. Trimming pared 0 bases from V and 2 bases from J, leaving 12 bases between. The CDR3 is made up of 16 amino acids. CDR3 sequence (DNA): TGTGCCAGCAGCGTAGGTAACTCGCCCCCCTACAATGAGCAGTTCTTC. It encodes CASSVGNSPPYNEQFF.

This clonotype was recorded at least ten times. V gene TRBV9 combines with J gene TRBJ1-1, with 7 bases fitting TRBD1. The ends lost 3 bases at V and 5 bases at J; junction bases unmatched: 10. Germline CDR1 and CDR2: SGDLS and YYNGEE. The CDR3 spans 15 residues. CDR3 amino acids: CASSAQQGSVTEAFF. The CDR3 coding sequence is TGTGCCAGCAGCGCGCAACAGGGGTCGGTAACTGAAGCTTTCTTT.

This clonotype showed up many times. CDR3 region: CASSVDVGGSTDTQYF. For the CDR3, the DNA is TGTGCCAGCAGCGTAGATGTGGGAGGAAGCACAGATACGCAGTATTTT. The chain joins TRBV9 to TRBJ2-3; a possible D gene is TRBD2 (6 bases). The germline V gene has CDR1 SGDLS and CDR2 YYNGEE. Trimming shortened V by 0 bases and J by 0 bases, and 11 bases separated the two germline ends. This CDR3 has 16 residues.

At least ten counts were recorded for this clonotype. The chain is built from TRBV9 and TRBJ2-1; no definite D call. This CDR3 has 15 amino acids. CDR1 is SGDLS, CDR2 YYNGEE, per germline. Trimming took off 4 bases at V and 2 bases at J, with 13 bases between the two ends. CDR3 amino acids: CASSSPTRAYNEQFF. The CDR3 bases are TGTGCCAGCAGCTCTCCCACCCGAGCCTACAATGAGCAGTTCTTC.

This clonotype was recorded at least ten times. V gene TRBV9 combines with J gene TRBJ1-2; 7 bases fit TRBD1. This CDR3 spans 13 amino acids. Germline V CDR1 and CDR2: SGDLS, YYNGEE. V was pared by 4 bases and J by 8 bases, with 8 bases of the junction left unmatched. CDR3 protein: CASSRTGAPGYTF. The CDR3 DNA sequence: TGTGCCAGCAGCCGGACAGGTGCGCCGGGCTACACCTTC.

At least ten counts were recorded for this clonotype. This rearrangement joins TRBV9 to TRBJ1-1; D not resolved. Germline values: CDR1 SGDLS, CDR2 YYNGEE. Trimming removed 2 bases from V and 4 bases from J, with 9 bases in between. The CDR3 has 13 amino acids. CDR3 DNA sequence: TGTGCCAGCAGCGTGTCCTGGGGCACTGAAGCTTTCTTT. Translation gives CASSVSWGTEAFF.

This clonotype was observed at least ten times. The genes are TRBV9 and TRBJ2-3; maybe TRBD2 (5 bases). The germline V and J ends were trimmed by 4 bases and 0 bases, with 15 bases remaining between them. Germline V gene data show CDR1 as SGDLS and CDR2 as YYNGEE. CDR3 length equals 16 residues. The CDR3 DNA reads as TGTGCCAGCAGCCCCCTGGGAGCGGCTAGCACAGATACGCAGTATTTT. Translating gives CASSPLGAASTDTQYF. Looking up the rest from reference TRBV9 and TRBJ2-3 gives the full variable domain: DSGVTQTPKHLITATGQRVTLRCSPRSGDLSVYWYQQSLDQGLQFLIQYYNGEERAKGNILERFSAQQFPDLHSELNLSSLELGDSALYFCASSPLGAASTDTQYFGPGTRLTVL.

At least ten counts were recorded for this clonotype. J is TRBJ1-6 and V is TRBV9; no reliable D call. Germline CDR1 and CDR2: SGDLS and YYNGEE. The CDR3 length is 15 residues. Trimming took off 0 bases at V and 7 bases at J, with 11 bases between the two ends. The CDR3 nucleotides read TGTGCCAGCAGCGTAGGTCCGGGTGGGAATTCACCCCTCCACTTT. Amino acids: CASSVGPGGNSPLHF.

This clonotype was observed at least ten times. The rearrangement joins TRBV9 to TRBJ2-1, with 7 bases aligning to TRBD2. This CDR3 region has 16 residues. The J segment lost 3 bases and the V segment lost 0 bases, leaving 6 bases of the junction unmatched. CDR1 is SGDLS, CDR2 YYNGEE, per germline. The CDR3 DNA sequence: TGTGCCAGCAGCGTAGCGCCGGGACTAAACTACAATGAGCAGTTCTTC. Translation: CASSVAPGLNYNEQFF.

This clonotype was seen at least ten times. The CDR3 reads CASSVAGGSEAFF. The CDR3 coding sequence is TGTGCCAGCAGCGTAGCAGGGGGCTCTGAAGCTTTCTTT. This rearrangement joins TRBV9 to TRBJ1-1; 8 bases agree with TRBD1. CDR1 is SGDLS, CDR2 YYNGEE, per germline. CDR3 length: 13 residues. V gave up 0 bases and J gave up 6 bases; unmatched junction bases: 1. The full variable domain, in which reference TRBV9 and TRBJ1-1 provide the parts outside the CDR3, is DSGVTQTPKHLITATGQRVTLRCSPRSGDLSVYWYQQSLDQGLQFLIQYYNGEERAKGNILERFSAQQFPDLHSELNLSSLELGDSALYFCASSVAGGSEAFFGQGTRLTVV.

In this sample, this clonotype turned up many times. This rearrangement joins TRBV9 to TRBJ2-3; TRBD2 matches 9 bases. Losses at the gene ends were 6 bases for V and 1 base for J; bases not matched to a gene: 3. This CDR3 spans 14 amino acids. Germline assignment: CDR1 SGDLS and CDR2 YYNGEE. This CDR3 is CASTPSGGTDTQYF. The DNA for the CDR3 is TGTGCCAGCACCCCTAGCGGGGGCACAGATACGCAGTATTTT.

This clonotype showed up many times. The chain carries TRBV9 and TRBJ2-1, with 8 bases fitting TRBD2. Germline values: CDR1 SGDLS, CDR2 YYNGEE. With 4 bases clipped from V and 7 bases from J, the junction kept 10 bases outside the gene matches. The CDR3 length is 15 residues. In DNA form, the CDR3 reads TGTGCCAGCAGCCTAAGGAGCGGGAGAGGGAATGAGCAGTTCTTC. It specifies CASSLRSGRGNEQFF.

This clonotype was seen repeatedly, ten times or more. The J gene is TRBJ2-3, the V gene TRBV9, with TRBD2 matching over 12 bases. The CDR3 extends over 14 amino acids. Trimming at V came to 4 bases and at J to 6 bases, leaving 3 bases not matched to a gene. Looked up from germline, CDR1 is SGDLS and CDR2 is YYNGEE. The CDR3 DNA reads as TGTGCCAGCAGCTTCGGGACTAGCGGGGATACGCAGTATTTT. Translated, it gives CASSFGTSGDTQYF.

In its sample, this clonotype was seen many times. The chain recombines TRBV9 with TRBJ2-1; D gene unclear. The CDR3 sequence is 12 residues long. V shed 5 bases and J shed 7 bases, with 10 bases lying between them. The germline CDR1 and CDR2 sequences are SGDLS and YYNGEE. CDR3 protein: CASSTILNEQFF. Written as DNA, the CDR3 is TGTGCCAGCAGTACTATACTAAATGAGCAGTTCTTC.

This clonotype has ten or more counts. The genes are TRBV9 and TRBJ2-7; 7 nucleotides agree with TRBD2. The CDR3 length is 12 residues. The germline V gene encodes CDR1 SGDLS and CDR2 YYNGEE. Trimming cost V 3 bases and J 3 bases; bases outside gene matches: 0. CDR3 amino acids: CASSASGYEQYF. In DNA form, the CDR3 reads TGTGCCAGCAGCGCTAGCGGCTACGAGCAGTACTTC.